This is a list of T cell receptor beta chains from one sample in a study of T cell responses to AZD1222 COVID-19 vaccine. The method was immunoSEQ multiplex PCR; TCRdb's version includes in-frame clones alone and lacks a portion of them. The data show about 60,000 clones, with 70% to 85% seen just once and 20% held by the top ten. The material sequenced was peripheral blood, taken on day 0 of AZD1222 vaccination. Receptors were obtained from an adult in good health. CDR3s include the opening cysteine and the closing phenylalanine or tryptophan. A D gene is named only where the DNA matches it firmly. Clone sizes are given selectively: once, few, many, or a class where the clone is expanded.

V: TRBV19
D: NA
length: 12
J: TRBJ1-5
size: NA
CDR3: CASSSNNQPQHF
DNA: TGTGCCAGTAGTTCCAACAATCAGCCCCAGCATTTT

V: TRBV6-5
D: TRBD1
length: 13
J: TRBJ1-1
size: NA
CDR3: CASRGRTGGEAFF
DNA: TGTGCCAGCAGAGGTCGGACAGGGGGTGAAGCTTTCTTT

V: TRBV5-1
D: TRBD1
length: 16
J: TRBJ2-1
size: NA
CDR3: CASSPRQGSSYNEQFF
DNA: TGCGCCAGCAGCCCACGACAGGGTAGCTCCTACAATGAGCAGTTCTTC

V: TRBV28
D: NA
length: 13
J: TRBJ2-7
size: NA
CDR3: CASSLDLNYEQYF
DNA: TGTGCCAGCAGTTTGGACCTAAACTACGAGCAGTACTTC

V: TRBV6-2/TRBV6-3
D: TRBD1
length: 15
J: TRBJ1-5
size: NA
CDR3: CASSYDGTGGQPQHF
DNA: TGTGCCAGCAGTTACGATGGGACAGGTGGTCAGCCCCAGCATTTT

V: TRBV7-9
D: NA
length: 12
J: TRBJ2-7
size: NA
CDR3: CASSLVGYEQYF
DNA: TGTGCCAGCAGCTTAGTCGGCTACGAGCAGTACTTC

V: TRBV4-1
D: TRBD2
length: 16
J: TRBJ2-7
size: NA
CDR3: CASSLPGLAGVGEQYF
DNA: TGCGCCAGCAGCCTCCCGGGACTAGCGGGAGTTGGCGAGCAGTACTTC

V: TRBV6-5
D: TRBD1
length: 14
J: TRBJ2-1
size: once
CDR3: CASTTGTVYNEQFF
DNA: TGTGCCAGCACTACCGGGACAGTTTACAATGAGCAGTTCTTC

V: TRBV12-5
D: TRBD1
length: 21
J: TRBJ1-6
size: NA
CDR3: CASGLATRWDPRTGGNSPLHF
DNA: TGTGCTAGTGGTTTGGCCACCCGGTGGGACCCTCGGACAGGCGGTAATTCACCCCTCCACTTT

V: TRBV7-6
D: TRBD1
length: 15
J: TRBJ2-3
size: NA
CDR3: CASSSGTGGTDTQYF
DNA: TGTGCCAGCAGTTCCGGGACAGGGGGCACAGATACGCAGTATTTT

V: TRBV7-9
D: NA
length: 13
J: TRBJ1-5
size: NA
CDR3: CASSLGLNQPQHF
DNA: TGTGCCAGCAGCTTGGGCCTAAATCAGCCCCAGCATTTT

V: TRBV7-9
D: NA
length: 17
J: TRBJ1-1
size: NA
CDR3: CASSLEGGEGVRTEAFF
DNA: TGTGCCAGCAGCTTAGAGGGTGGTGAGGGGGTGCGCACTGAAGCTTTCTTT

V: TRBV20-1
D: TRBD1
length: 17
J: TRBJ1-5
size: NA
CDR3: CSASRLRLTGGNQPQHF
DNA: TGCAGTGCTAGTAGACTTCGATTAACAGGGGGCAATCAGCCCCAGCATTTT

V: TRBV6-2/TRBV6-3
D: NA
length: 13
J: TRBJ1-5
size: NA
CDR3: CASSYRGNQPQHF
DNA: TGTGCCAGCAGTTACAGGGGCAATCAGCCCCAGCATTTT

V: TRBV7-2
D: NA
length: 14
J: TRBJ1-2
size: NA
CDR3: CASSLPTANYGYTF
DNA: TGTGCCAGCAGCTTACCGACGGCTAACTATGGCTACACCTTC

V: TRBV7-9
D: NA
length: 14
J: TRBJ2-3
size: NA
CDR3: CASSLGGSRDTQYF
DNA: TGTGCCAGCAGCTTAGGTGGCTCGAGGGATACGCAGTATTTT

V: TRBV28
D: NA
length: 15
J: TRBJ1-4
size: NA
CDR3: CASSSTATTNEKLFF
DNA: TGTGCCAGCAGTTCTACAGCAACAACTAATGAAAAACTGTTTTTT

V: TRBV30
D: TRBD1
length: 16
J: TRBJ1-1
size: few
CDR3: CAWSVRTGGLNTEAFF
DNA: TGTGCCTGGAGTGTACGGACAGGGGGGCTGAACACTGAAGCTTTCTTT

V: TRBV19
D: NA
length: 12
J: TRBJ1-3
size: NA
CDR3: CASSPGGNTIYF
DNA: TGTGCCAGTAGCCCCGGGGGAAACACCATATATTTT

V: TRBV7-2
D: NA
length: 15
J: TRBJ2-3
size: NA
CDR3: CASSPPLGGTDTQYF
DNA: TGTGCCAGCAGCCCGCCCTTGGGGGGCACAGATACGCAGTATTTT

V: TRBV6-5
D: NA
length: 13
J: TRBJ2-7
size: NA
CDR3: CASRASVGYEQYF
DNA: TGTGCCAGCAGGGCGTCTGTGGGCTACGAGCAGTACTTC

V: TRBV7-2
D: NA
length: 13
J: TRBJ1-3
size: NA
CDR3: CASSFKTGNTIYF
DNA: TGTGCCAGCAGCTTTAAAACCGGAAACACCATATATTTT

V: TRBV19
D: NA
length: 14
J: TRBJ1-2
size: NA
CDR3: CASSIGLGRDGYTF
DNA: TGTGCCAGTAGTATTGGTTTAGGGAGGGATGGCTACACCTTC

V: TRBV5-1
D: NA
length: 16
J: TRBJ1-1
size: NA
CDR3: CASSPSLSGADTEAFF
DNA: TGCGCCAGCAGCCCTTCCCTGTCGGGGGCAGACACTGAAGCTTTCTTT

V: TRBV7-9
D: NA
length: 13
J: TRBJ2-5
size: NA
CDR3: CASSLIAHETQYF
DNA: TGTGCCAGCAGCCTTATAGCCCACGAGACCCAGTACTTC

V: TRBV21-1
D: NA
length: 15
J: TRBJ1-5
size: NA
CDR3: CASSKENREAQPQHF
DNA: TGTGCCAGCAGCAAAGAAAACAGGGAAGCTCAGCCCCAGCATTTT

V: TRBV13
D: NA
length: 13
J: TRBJ2-1
size: few
CDR3: CASSSGPDNEQFF
DNA: TGTGCCAGCAGCTCGGGGCCTGACAATGAGCAGTTCTTC

V: TRBV2
D: NA
length: 12
J: TRBJ2-3
size: NA
CDR3: CASRFLTDTQYF
DNA: TGTGCCAGCAGATTTCTCACAGATACGCAGTATTTT

V: TRBV11-3
D: TRBD1
length: 14
J: TRBJ1-2
size: NA
CDR3: CASSAGTGNYGYTF
DNA: TGTGCCAGCAGCGCAGGGACAGGGAACTATGGCTACACCTTC

V: TRBV15
D: NA
length: 13
J: TRBJ1-5
size: NA
CDR3: CATSLTLHQPQHF
DNA: TGTGCCACCAGCCTAACTCTTCATCAGCCCCAGCATTTT

V: TRBV5-3
D: TRBD2
length: 16
J: TRBJ2-5
size: NA
CDR3: CARSGLAGGPGETQYF
DNA: TGTGCCAGAAGCGGTTTAGCGGGAGGGCCGGGGGAGACCCAGTACTTC

V: TRBV2
D: NA
length: 16
J: TRBJ2-2
size: NA
CDR3: CASSEFGGPNTGELFF
DNA: TGTGCCAGCAGTGAATTTGGCGGACCGAACACCGGGGAGCTGTTTTTT